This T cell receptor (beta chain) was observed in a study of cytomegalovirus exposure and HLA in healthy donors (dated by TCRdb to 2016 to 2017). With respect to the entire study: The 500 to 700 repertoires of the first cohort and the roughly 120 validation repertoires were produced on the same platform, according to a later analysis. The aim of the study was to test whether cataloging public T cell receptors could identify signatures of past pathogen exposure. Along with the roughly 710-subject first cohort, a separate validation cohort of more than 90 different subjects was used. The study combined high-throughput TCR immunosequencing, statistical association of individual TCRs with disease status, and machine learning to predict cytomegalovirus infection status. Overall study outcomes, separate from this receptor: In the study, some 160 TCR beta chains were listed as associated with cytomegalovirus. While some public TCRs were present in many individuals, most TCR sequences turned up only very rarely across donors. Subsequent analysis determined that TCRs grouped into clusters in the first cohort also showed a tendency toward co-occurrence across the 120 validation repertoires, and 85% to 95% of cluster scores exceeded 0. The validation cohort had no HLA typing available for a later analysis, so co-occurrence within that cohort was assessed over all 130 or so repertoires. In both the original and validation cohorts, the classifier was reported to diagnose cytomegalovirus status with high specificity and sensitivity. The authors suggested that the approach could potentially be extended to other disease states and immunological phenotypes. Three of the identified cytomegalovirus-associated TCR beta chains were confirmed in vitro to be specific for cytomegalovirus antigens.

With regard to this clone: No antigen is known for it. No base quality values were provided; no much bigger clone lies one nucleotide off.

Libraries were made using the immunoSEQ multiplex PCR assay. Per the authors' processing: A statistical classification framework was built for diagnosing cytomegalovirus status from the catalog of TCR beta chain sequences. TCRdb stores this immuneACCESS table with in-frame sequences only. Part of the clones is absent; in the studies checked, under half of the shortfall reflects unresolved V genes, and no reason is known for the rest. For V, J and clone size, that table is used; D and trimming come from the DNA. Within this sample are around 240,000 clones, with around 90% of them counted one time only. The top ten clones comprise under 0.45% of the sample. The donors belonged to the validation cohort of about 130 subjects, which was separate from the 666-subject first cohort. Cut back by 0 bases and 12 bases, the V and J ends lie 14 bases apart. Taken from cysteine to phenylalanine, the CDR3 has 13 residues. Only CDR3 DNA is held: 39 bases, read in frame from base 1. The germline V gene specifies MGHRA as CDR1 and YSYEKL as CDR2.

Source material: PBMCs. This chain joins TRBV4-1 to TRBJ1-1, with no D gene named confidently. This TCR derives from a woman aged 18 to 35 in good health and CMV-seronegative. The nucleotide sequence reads TGCGCCAGCAGCCAAGAAGGCAGCGAACTTTCTTTCTTT. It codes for CASSQEGSELSFF.